The 2 T cell receptor beta chains below come from one sample, sequenced in a study of CD8 T cells in ankylosing spondylitis. TCRdb ran MiXCR on the 5' RACE reads and lists one entry per CDR3 protein. Among some 150,000 distinct CDR3 sequences listed, 40% to 50% were seen once. Material for sequencing was synovial fluid, either unsorted or a sorted T cell fraction (not recorded which). These TCRs come from a male donor with ankylosing spondylitis.

The rearrangement uses TRBV12-3 or TRBV12-4 and TRBJ2-7; TRBD2 might be the D (5 bases). The length of the CDR3 is 15 residues. Trimming removed 2 bases at V and 6 bases at J, with 17 bases between. For the CDR3, the DNA is TGTGCCAGCAGTTTACTTCGGGGTGTTTGGCGCGAGCAGTACTTC. Its protein is CASSLLRGVWREQYF.

V gene TRBV27 combines with J gene TRBJ1-6; D call uncertain. The CDR3 spans 17 residues. The V gene lost 3 bases and the J gene lost 4 bases, with 16 bases spanning the gap. The germline V gene has CDR1 MNHEY and CDR2 SMNVEV (reference sequence). For the CDR3, the DNA is TGTGCCAGCAGTTTCCCAAGACGGAGGACTTATAATTCACCCCTCCACTTT. Translating it yields CASSFPRRRTYNSPLHF.